These 5 T cell receptor beta chains share one sample of origin, sequenced in a study of blood T cells in healthy people across ages. Through a sample-barcoded 5' primer and a J-beta primer mix, a second PCR was run for about 6 to 11 cycles. TCRdb re-derived calls from the 5' RACE reads in MiXCR, one entry per CDR3 protein. The sample yields over 950,000 distinct CDR3 sequences, about two fifths seen once. The sample taken for sequencing was blood. These receptors came from a man aged 18 to 30 in good health.

The chain links TRBV3-1 to TRBJ1-2; no reliable D call. With 1 base removed from V and 2 bases from J, the gap between germline ends came to 11 bases. In germline, CDR1 is LGHDT, CDR2 YNNKEL (reference sequence). This CDR3 has 15 residues. The CDR3 loop reads CASSQAGAPNYGYTF. CDR3 DNA: TGTGCCAGCAGCCAAGCAGGAGCCCCGAACTATGGCTACACCTTC.

The CDR3 is CAIQGAINEKLFF. The CDR3 DNA sequence: TGTGCCATACAGGGGGCCATTAATGAAAAACTGTTTTTT. V is TRBV7-2 and J is TRBJ1-4; 9 nucleotides agree with TRBD1. Germline V gene data show CDR1 as SGHTA and CDR2 as FQGNSA. The CDR3 runs 13 residues. The V gene end was trimmed by 10 bases and the J gene end by 4 bases; junction bases not matched to a gene: 4. The complete variable domain, with remaining parts taken from reference TRBV7-2 and TRBJ1-4, reads GAGVSQSPSNKVTEKGKDVELRCDPISGHTALYWYRQSLGQGLEFLIYFQGNSAPDKSGLPSDRFSAERTGGSVSTLTIQRTQQEDSAVYLCAIQGAINEKLFFGSGTQLSVL.

This clonotype was counted once. One end of the junction does not line up with germline, which may come from a read error. The V gene is TRBV6-6, the J gene TRBJ1-1; tentatively, D is TRBD1 (5 bases). This CDR3 comprises 16 residues. The germline gives CDR1 MNHNY, CDR2 SVGAGI (reference sequence). The CDR3 here is CASSRGGNLMNTEAFF. The CDR3, as DNA: TGTGCCAGCAGCCGGGGGGGGAACCTCATGAACACTGAAGCTTTCTTC.

Only a few counts were recorded for this clonotype. This rearrangement joins TRBV7-9 to TRBJ2-1; TRBD1 is a possible D gene (6 bases). From germline, CDR1 is SEHNR and CDR2 FQNEAQ (reference sequence). V was pared by 1 base and J by 3 bases, with 7 bases between. This CDR3 has 14 amino acids. In DNA, the CDR3 is TGTGCCAGCAGCTTAGAAGGGGGCTACAATGAGCAGTTCTTC. Amino acids: CASSLEGGYNEQFF.

This clonotype was seen at least ten times. The V and J genes are TRBV7-2 and TRBJ2-3; D is undetermined. V lost 2 bases and J lost 0, with 9 bases in between. This CDR3 region has 15 residues. CDR1 is SGHTA, CDR2 FQGNSA, per germline. The DNA of the CDR3 is TGTGCCAGCAGCTTAAACCCACGGAGCACAGATACGCAGTATTTT. Its protein is CASSLNPRSTDTQYF. The full variable domain, its missing parts supplied by reference TRBV7-2 and TRBJ2-3, is GAGVSQSPSNKVTEKGKDVELRCDPISGHTALYWYRQSLGQGLEFLIYFQGNSAPDKSGLPSDRFSAERTGGSVSTLTIQRTQQEDSAVYLCASSLNPRSTDTQYFGPGTRLTVL.